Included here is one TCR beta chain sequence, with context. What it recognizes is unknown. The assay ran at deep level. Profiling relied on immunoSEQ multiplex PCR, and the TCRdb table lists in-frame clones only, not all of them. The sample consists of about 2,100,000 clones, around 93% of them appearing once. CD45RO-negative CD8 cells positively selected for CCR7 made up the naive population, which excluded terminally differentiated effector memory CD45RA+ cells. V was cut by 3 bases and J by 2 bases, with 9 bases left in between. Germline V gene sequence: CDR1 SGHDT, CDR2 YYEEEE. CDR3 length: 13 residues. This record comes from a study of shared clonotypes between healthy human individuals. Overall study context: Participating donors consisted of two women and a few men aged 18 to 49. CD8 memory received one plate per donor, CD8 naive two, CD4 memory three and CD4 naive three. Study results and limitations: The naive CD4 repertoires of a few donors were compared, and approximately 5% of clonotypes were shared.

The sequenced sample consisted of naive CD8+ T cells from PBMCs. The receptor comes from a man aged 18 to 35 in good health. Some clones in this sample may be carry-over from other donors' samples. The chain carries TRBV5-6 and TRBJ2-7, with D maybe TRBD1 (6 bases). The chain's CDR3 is CASSSGHTYEQYF. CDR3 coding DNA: TGTGCCAGCAGCTCGGGACACACCTACGAGCAGTACTTC.